The next 17 T cell receptor beta chains were all read from a single sample in a study of response to subunit inactivated influenza vaccine. TCRdb called the RT-PCR reads again in MiXCR, with one record for every CDR3 protein. The table lists about 300,000 distinct CDR3 sequences, roughly 22% of them singletons. This material consisted of PBMCs from blood, taken approximately 20 months after vaccination. The receptors derive from a man aged 50 to 69 who received an inactivated influenza vaccine.

This clonotype was observed at least ten times. The chain employs TRBV12-3 or TRBV12-4 and TRBJ1-2, with D maybe TRBD1 (5 bases). CDR3 length: 13 residues. Trimming stripped 7 bases from V and 3 bases from J, with 12 bases between. CDR3 coding DNA: TGTGCCAGCATGGGGGGAGGATACTATGGCTACACCTTC. Translated, it gives CASMGGGYYGYTF.

V usage is TRBV15 and J usage is TRBJ2-1; D may be TRBD1 (5 bases). Germline V gene lookup returns CDR1 LNHNV and CDR2 YYDKDF (reference sequence). The ends were cut back, 5 bases at V and 0 bases at J, with 11 bases in the middle. CDR3 length: 15 residues. The CDR3 DNA reads TGTGCCACCAGCCGAACAGGAAGCTCCTACAATGAGCAGTTCTTC. It is translated as CATSRTGSSYNEQFF.

This chain connects TRBV7-2 to TRBJ1-6; 11 nucleotides match TRBD1. The CDR3 is made up of 16 amino acids. J lost 9 bases, V lost 3 bases, and 7 bases had no gene match. CDR1 is SGHTA, CDR2 FQGNSA, per germline. Here the CDR3 DNA reads TGTGCCAGCAGCTTGGCCGGGACAGGGGGAAGTTCACCCCTCCACTTT. Its protein product is CASSLAGTGGSSPLHF.

The chain carries TRBV6-6 and TRBJ1-6, with 7 bases fitting TRBD1. Germline V gene sequence: CDR1 MNHNY, CDR2 SVGAGI (reference sequence). The CDR3 loop spans 15 amino acids. V was clipped by 4 bases and J by 7 bases; unmatched bases: 7. CDR3 DNA: TGTGCCAGCAGTTCGGGGGGGACAGAAAATTCACCCCTCCACTTT. This encodes CASSSGGTENSPLHF.

This clonotype came up a few times. CDR3 nucleotide sequence: TGCAGTGCTAGTATAGACAGGGGGGGCGAGTTCTTC. Translating it yields CSASIDRGGEFF. The rearrangement links TRBV20-1 to TRBJ2-1, with 9 nucleotides matching TRBD1. J lost 14 bases, V lost 3 bases, and 8 bases had no gene match. The CDR3 is 12 residues long. Looked up from germline, CDR1 is DFQATT and CDR2 is SNEGSKA (reference sequence).

This clonotype came up many times. The genes are TRBV5-4 and TRBJ1-6; D uncertain. In germline, CDR1 is SGHNT, CDR2 YYREEE (reference sequence). The CDR3 is made up of 15 amino acids. V dropped 0 bases and J dropped 4 bases, with 8 bases sitting between them. The CDR3 here is CASSLGTRYNSPLHF. CDR3 nucleotide sequence: TGTGCCAGCAGCTTGGGGACCAGGTATAATTCACCCCTCCACTTT. The full variable domain, in which reference TRBV5-4 and TRBJ1-6 provide the parts outside the CDR3, is ETGVTQSPTHLIKTRGQQVTLRCSSQSGHNTVSWYQQALGQGPQFIFQYYREEENGRGNFPPRFSGLQFPNYSSELNVNALELDDSALYLCASSLGTRYNSPLHFGNGTRLTVT.

This clonotype was seen more than once but under ten times. The rearrangement uses TRBV12-3 or TRBV12-4 and TRBJ2-1; 8 bases agree with TRBD2. The V gene end was trimmed by 4 bases and the J gene end by 6 bases; junction bases not matched to a gene: 8. The CDR3 sequence is 15 residues long. The CDR3 protein is CASSSLAGLGNEQFF. DNA of the CDR3: TGTGCCAGCAGTTCTTTAGCGGGATTGGGCAATGAGCAGTTCTTC.

The V call is TRBV20-1, the J call TRBJ1-1, with 9 bases identical to TRBD1. This CDR3 has 12 amino acids. With 6 bases clipped from V and 7 bases from J, the junction kept 6 bases outside the gene matches. Germline values: CDR1 DFQATT, CDR2 SNEGSKA (reference sequence). CDR3 DNA: TGCAGTGCAAGACAGGGGGTCATTGAAGCTTTCTTT. It encodes CSARQGVIEAFF.

The chain carries TRBV5-1 and TRBJ2-2; 8 nucleotides align to TRBD1. The CDR3 length is 17 residues. Germline assignment: CDR1 SGHRS and CDR2 YFSETQ. With 0 bases clipped from V and 7 bases from J, the junction kept 11 bases outside the gene matches. CDR3 sequence: CASSLATGRGHGGELFF. CDR3 sequence (DNA): TGCGCCAGCAGCTTGGCCACGGGCAGGGGGCATGGCGGGGAGCTGTTTTTT. Full variable domain (rest looked up from reference TRBV5-1 and TRBJ2-2): KAGVTQTPRYLIKTRGQQVTLSCSPISGHRSVSWYQQTPGQGLQFLFEYFSETQRNKGNFPGRFSGRQFSNSRSEMNVSTLELGDSALYLCASSLATGRGHGGELFFGEGSRLTVL.

The rearrangement uses TRBV28 and TRBJ1-6; maybe TRBD1 (5 bases). CDR3 length: 15 residues. Trimming took off 2 bases at V and 7 bases at J, with 12 bases between the two ends. Germline V gene sequence: CDR1 MDHEN, CDR2 SYDVKM. The CDR3 region is CASSLGGYVNSPLHF. CDR3 nucleotides: TGTGCCAGCAGTTTAGGGGGTTATGTGAATTCACCCCTCCACTTT.

This clonotype was seen only a few times. The chain combines TRBV20-1 with TRBJ1-1, with D perhaps TRBD1 (5 bases). The CDR3 contains 10 residues. Germline CDR1 reads DFQATT; CDR2 reads SNEGSKA (reference sequence). V was cut by 2 bases and J by 11 bases, with 9 bases left in between. CDR3 residues: CSARWGWAFF. In DNA, the CDR3 is TGCAGTGCTAGATGGGGGTGGGCTTTCTTT.

This clonotype was seen only once. One junction end does not reproduce the germline sequence, and a read error may be involved. The J gene is TRBJ2-1, the V gene TRBV7-9, with a tentative D call TRBD2 (6 bases). The length of the CDR3 is 14 residues. CDR1 and CDR2 from the germline V gene are SEHNR and FQNEAQ (reference sequence). For the CDR3, the DNA is TGTGCCAGCAGCTCGTACCGGGAGCACAATGAGGAGTTCTTC. It codes for CASSSYREHNEEFF.

This clonotype has more than one count but fewer than ten. The chain carries TRBV6-2 or TRBV6-3 and TRBJ1-2, with D maybe TRBD1 (5 bases). Trimming removed 2 bases at V and 5 bases at J, with 18 bases between. Looked up from germline, CDR1 is MNHEY and CDR2 is SVGEGT. The CDR3 loop spans 16 amino acids. This CDR3 reads CASSYLPGTPWYGYTF. CDR3 in DNA: TGTGCCAGCAGTTACCTTCCCGGGACGCCTTGGTATGGCTACACCTTC.

In its sample, this clonotype was seen many times. The chain is built from TRBV29-1 and TRBJ1-1; D not resolved. The ends were cut back, 4 bases at V and 4 bases at J, with 13 bases in the middle. From germline, CDR1 is SQVTM and CDR2 ANQGSEA. The CDR3 is made up of 13 amino acids. CDR3: CSVGFTSGTEAFF. The CDR3 nucleotides read TGCAGCGTTGGCTTCACATCGGGCACTGAAGCTTTCTTT.

There are a few counts of this clonotype. The chain joins TRBV11-3 to TRBJ2-2, with D possibly being TRBD2 (5 bases). This CDR3 is 14 amino acids long. The V end lost 1 base, the J end lost 6 bases, and 9 bases lay between the germline ends. From germline, CDR1 is SGHNT and CDR2 YENEEA. The CDR3 protein is CASSLGSAAGELFF. The CDR3 bases are TGTGCCAGCAGCTTAGGTAGCGCTGCCGGGGAGCTGTTTTTT. Full variable domain (outside the CDR3, taken from reference TRBV11-3 and TRBJ2-2): EAGVVQSPRYKIIEKKQPVAFWCNPISGHNTLYWYLQNLGQGPELLIRYENEEAVDDSQLPKDRFSAERLKGVDSTLKIQPAELGDSAVYLCASSLGSAAGELFFGEGSRLTVL.

This clonotype was seen more than once but under ten times. The rearrangement links TRBV7-2 to TRBJ1-2, with D possibly being TRBD1 (5 bases). V was trimmed by 5 bases and J by 5 bases, leaving 15 bases between them. The CDR3 consists of 14 residues. Germline V gene lookup returns CDR1 SGHTA and CDR2 FQGNSA. CDR3 region: CASSITGSVYGYTF. DNA for the CDR3: TGTGCCAGCAGCATCACAGGTTCCGTATATGGCTACACCTTC. Full variable domain (missing parts from reference TRBV7-2 and TRBJ1-2): GAGVSQSPSNKVTEKGKDVELRCDPISGHTALYWYRQSLGQGLEFLIYFQGNSAPDKSGLPSDRFSAERTGGSVSTLTIQRTQQEDSAVYLCASSITGSVYGYTFGSGTRLTVV.

This clonotype was observed a few times. The gene calls are TRBV7-6 and TRBJ1-1, with D perhaps TRBD1 (5 bases). V was trimmed by 5 bases and J by 11 bases, leaving 18 bases between them. Germline lookup yields CDR1 SGHVS and CDR2 FNYEAQ. The CDR3 loop spans 13 amino acids. The CDR3 region is CASSPEGPITAFF. In DNA, the CDR3 is TGTGCCAGCAGCCCCGAGGGACCGATTACGGCTTTCTTT.